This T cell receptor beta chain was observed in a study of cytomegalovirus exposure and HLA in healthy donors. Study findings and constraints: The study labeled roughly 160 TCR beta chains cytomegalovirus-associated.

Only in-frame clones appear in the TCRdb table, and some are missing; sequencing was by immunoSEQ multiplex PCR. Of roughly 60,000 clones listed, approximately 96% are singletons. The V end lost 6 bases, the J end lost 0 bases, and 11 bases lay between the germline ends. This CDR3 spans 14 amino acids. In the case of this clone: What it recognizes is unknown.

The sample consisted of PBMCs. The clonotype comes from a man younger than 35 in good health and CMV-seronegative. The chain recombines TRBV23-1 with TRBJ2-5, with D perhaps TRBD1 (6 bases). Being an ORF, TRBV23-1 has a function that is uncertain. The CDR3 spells CASSPTGYQETQYF. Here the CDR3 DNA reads TGCGCCAGCAGCCCGACAGGCTACCAAGAGACCCAGTACTTC.